The T cell receptor (beta chain) described here comes from a study of blood T cell repertoires in COVID-19. Overall study: T cells, B-cell-depleted T cells, or PBMCs supplied cDNA or gDNA.

Study processing details: How many nucleated cells were present was estimated from reference gene primer amplification. The assay was immunoSEQ multiplex PCR, and TCRdb's table has in-frame clones only and misses some. The V and J calls and the clone size are those of that table, but D and trimming were determined from the DNA. The data show 90,000 to 100,000 clones, 84% seen once. The CDR3 loop spans 15 amino acids. Deletions cut 7 bases from V and 0 bases from J, with 13 bases between. Germline loops: CDR1 LNHDA, CDR2 SQIVND (reference sequence). Sequencing used peripheral blood. The chain employs TRBV19 and TRBJ1-3; D gene uncertain. The TCR was taken from an older woman with acute or convalescent COVID-19. The CDR3 DNA reads as TGTGCCAGTACCTCATACCGGGACTCTGGAAACACCATATATTTT. It translates to CASTSYRDSGNTIYF.